Detailed here is one TCR beta chain. The specificity of this receptor is unknown. Base-call qualities are not available, and no considerably larger clone is one nucleotide away. Enrolling through a virtual design, the prospective study's participants ranged in age from roughly 18 to 89 years and lived across some 23 United States geographic areas. Cohort assignment in the prospective study relied on participant-reported clinical history from a screening survey and a study questionnaire. A participant counted as exposed if, within 2 weeks of entering the study, that participant had been in contact with someone who had a PCR-confirmed or clinician-diagnosed COVID-19 case. In the prospective study, mobile phlebotomists collected whole blood, serum and a nasopharyngeal or oropharyngeal swab from each participant. Participants in the prospective study had the option to provide additional blood draws and questionnaires over a 2-month period. Before DNA extraction, blood samples from the prospective study were shipped at room temperature or frozen.

The immunoSEQ Assay, a bias-controlled multiplex PCR, was used to amplify TCRbeta CDR3 regions from genomic DNA. Processing in the source paper ran as follows. Within the assay, amplification of reference gene primers was used to estimate how many nucleated cells each sample contained. Sequence reads were collapsed and filtered to measure the absolute abundance of every unique TCRbeta CDR3 rearrangement. Productive Simpson clonality was computed per sample as the square root of Simpson's diversity index over productive rearrangements. Not all clones reach the TCRdb copy of this immuneACCESS table, which keeps in-frame sequences only. Checked studies attribute under half of the gap to unresolved V genes and leave the rest unexplained. V and J calls and clone size are given by that table; D and trimming were obtained from the DNA. For this sample the table gives about 250,000 clones, of which 83% were detected only once. Around 3.3% of the sample is held by the ten biggest clonotypes.

The sample comes from a study of blood T cell repertoires in COVID-19 (TCRdb year 2020). Broadly, across the study: The collaborator samples originated in the United States, Italy and Spain and spanned the acute and convalescent phases of COVID-19. The material from the prospective study consisted of cDNA or gDNA derived from T cells, B-cell-depleted T cells, or PBMCs. Subjects who had been exposed to COVID-19, were actively infected with it, or had recovered from it provided the deeply sampled blood TCRbeta repertoires that made up the dataset. The repertoires were released in a freely available public database intended as a resource for research on the immune response to SARS-CoV-2. The samples were drawn from the first 160 participants of the ongoing ImmuneRACE study and from 1,254 subjects provided by 6 global collaborators. A de-identified subject ID, COVID-19 status, age in years and sex were almost always included in the sample metadata. HLA class I and class II types, where available, came from metadata supplied by the sample provider rather than from assay-based typing. The paper's findings and limits, for the study overall: Clinical and demographic metadata were provided uncurated, with the amount varying by source and participant.

The sequenced sample consisted of PBMCs or T cells enriched from blood (not recorded which). The origin of this receptor is a woman in her forties who had been exposed to COVID-19.

The DNA reads as follows: TGTGCCAGCAGTTCTATAAACTATGGCTACACCTTC. It is translated as CASSSINYGYTF. This chain joins TRBV12-3 or TRBV12-4 to TRBJ1-2, with the D gene not clear enough to name. Including the terminal cysteine and phenylalanine, the CDR3 comprises 12 residues. Here the CDR3 DNA is all that survives: 36 bases in frame from base 1. Between the V and J ends, shortened by 4 bases and 2 bases respectively, the junction contains 5 bases.